One and the same sample provided the 30 T cell receptor beta chains below, sequenced in a study of radiotherapy plus CTLA-4 blockade in lung cancer. Repertoires were generated with immunoSEQ multiplex PCR, while TCRdb's copy carries only in-frame clones and drops some. This table has over 85,000 clones, about four fifths appearing once. The sequencing used peripheral blood, collected from a patient treated with radiotherapy plus ipilimumab. The receptors come from a human donor with non-small cell lung cancer that progressed on radiotherapy plus ipilimumab.

For this clone: The identical CDR3 is also encoded by other nucleotide sequences in the sample. V usage is TRBV7-8 and J usage is TRBJ1-2; possible D gene TRBD1, 5 bases. V was trimmed by 1 base and J by 0 bases, leaving 9 bases between them. Germline V lookup: CDR1 SGHVS, CDR2 FQNEAQ. CDR3 length: 15 amino acids. In nucleotides, the CDR3 is TGTGCCAGCAGCTTAGTGGGGGGGTCTAACTATGGCTACACCTTC. As protein: CASSLVGGSNYGYTF. Looking up the rest from reference TRBV7-8 and TRBJ1-2 gives the full variable domain: GAGVSQSPRYKVAKRGQDVALRCDPISGHVSLFWYQQALGQGPEFLTYFQNEAQLDKSGLPSDRFFAERPEGSVSTLKIQRTQQEDSAVYLCASSLVGGSNYGYTFGSGTRLTVV.

The chain carries TRBV19 and TRBJ1-5; a weak D match, TRBD1 (6 bases). This CDR3 is 14 amino acids long. CDR1 is LNHDA, CDR2 SQIVND, per germline (reference sequence). V was trimmed by 2 bases and J by 6 bases, leaving 11 bases between them. The CDR3 nucleotides are TGTGCCAGTAGTATAAGGGGGATGAGTCAGCCCCAGCATTTT. Protein sequence: CASSIRGMSQPQHF.

The chain carries TRBV19 and TRBJ2-7; 12 bases match TRBD2. Unmatched junction bases numbered 2, after V lost 5 bases and J lost 3 bases. Germline loops: CDR1 LNHDA, CDR2 SQIVND (reference sequence). The CDR3 length is 14 residues. The CDR3 nucleotides read TGTGCCAGTAGTCGACTAGCGGGAGACTACGAGCAGTACGTC. The encoded protein is CASSRLAGDYEQYV.

The chain combines TRBV28 with TRBJ1-2; D is undetermined. The CDR3 sequence is 14 residues long. V shed 7 bases and J shed 8 bases, with 20 bases lying between them. Per the germline V gene, CDR1 is MDHEN and CDR2 is SYDVKM. This CDR3 reads CASTPTGIPEGYTF. DNA of the CDR3: TGTGCCAGCACCCCAACTGGCATCCCGGAGGGCTACACCTTC.

This clone was seen more than once but under ten times. The chain recombines TRBV7-9 with TRBJ2-7; perhaps TRBD1 as D (6 bases). The germline CDR1 and CDR2 sequences are SEHNR and FQNEAQ (reference sequence). Between the trimmed V and J ends, which lost 0 bases and 5 bases, there was a span of 11 bases. The CDR3 has 14 amino acids. For the CDR3, the DNA is TGTGCCAGCAGCTTAGCGGCGCAGGGGAACGAGCAGTACTTC. It yields the protein CASSLAAQGNEQYF.

The J gene is TRBJ2-2, the V gene TRBV19, with TRBD1 as a possible D gene (5 bases). CDR3 length: 16 residues. The V gene lost 1 base and the J gene lost 0 bases, with 9 bases spanning the gap. Germline V gene sequence: CDR1 LNHDA, CDR2 SQIVND (reference sequence). CDR3 DNA sequence: TGTGCCAGTAGTATAGGGGGCAGCTCGAACACCGGGGAGCTGTTTTTT. Translating gives CASSIGGSSNTGELFF.

This chain joins TRBV10-3 and TRBJ2-1, with 7 nucleotides matching TRBD2. Trimming at V came to 0 bases and at J to 3 bases, leaving 2 bases not matched to a gene. This CDR3 comprises 15 residues. Germline CDR1 and CDR2: ENHRY and SYGVKD. The CDR3 nucleotides read TGTGCCATCAGTGAGTCTGGCGGGGGCTACAATGAGCAGTTCTTC. Encoded protein: CAISESGGGYNEQFF.

The chain joins TRBV6-5 to TRBJ2-7; D is perhaps TRBD1 or TRBD2 (5 bases each). Germline CDR1 is MNHEY and CDR2 is SVGAGI. The CDR3 loop spans 13 amino acids. V was shortened by 9 bases and J by 2 bases, with 14 bases between the two germline ends. CDR3 nucleotides: TGTGCCAGTAAAGAGGGGAACCCCTACGAGCAGTACTTC. Residues: CASKEGNPYEQYF.

In DNA form, the CDR3 reads TGTGCCAGCAGCGTAGATCCGGTTTTGAACACTGAAGCTTTCTTT. Its translation is CASSVDPVLNTEAFF. V usage is TRBV9 and J usage is TRBJ1-1; D call uncertain. The CDR3 runs 15 residues. The germline V gene encodes CDR1 SGDLS and CDR2 YYNGEE. With 0 bases removed from V and 0 bases from J, the gap between germline ends came to 9 bases.

J is TRBJ2-1 and V is TRBV5-4; TRBD2 matches at 9 bases. CDR3 length: 16 amino acids. In germline, CDR1 is SGHNT, CDR2 YYREEE (reference sequence). Trimming took 2 bases from V and 3 from J; bases not matched to a gene: 6. CDR3: CASSLKAGGYYNEQFF. DNA of the CDR3: TGTGCCAGCAGCTTAAAAGCGGGAGGATACTACAATGAGCAGTTCTTC.

V and J are TRBV16 and TRBJ2-7; TRBD1 matches 7 bases. J gave up 4 bases and V 0 bases, and 3 bases lay outside the gene matches. This CDR3 is built from 14 residues. CDR1 and CDR2 from the germline V gene are KGHSY and FQNENV. CDR3 region: CASSQSGTAYEQYF. The CDR3 DNA follows: TGTGCCAGCAGCCAATCCGGGACAGCATACGAGCAGTACTTC.

The chain is built from TRBV15 and TRBJ2-6; D tentatively fits TRBD1 or TRBD2 (10 bases each). The V and J ends lost 3 bases and 2 bases respectively, with 35 bases between them. Germline CDR1 and CDR2: LNHNV and YYDKDF (reference sequence). The CDR3 has 24 residues. CDR3 in amino acids: CATSRGQGPMGSLAGVTGANVLTF. The CDR3, as DNA: TGTGCCACCAGCAGGGGACAGGGGCCGATGGGGTCTCTAGCGGGAGTCACTGGGGCCAACGTCCTGACTTTC.

This clone was seen a few times. CDR3 protein: CAIRDPRSSQPQHF. The CDR3 DNA follows: TGTGCCATCAGGGACCCACGGTCAAGTCAGCCCCAGCATTTT. The gene calls are TRBV10-3 and TRBJ1-5, with no clear D. Germline V gives CDR1 ENHRY, CDR2 SYGVKD. V was pared by 6 bases and J by 6 bases, with 15 bases between. The CDR3 has 14 residues.

The chain combines TRBV19 with TRBJ2-1; no clear D gene. There are 12 residues in the CDR3. V lost 1 base, J lost 10 bases, and 8 bases lay in between. Germline CDR1 reads LNHDA; CDR2 reads SQIVND (reference sequence). The CDR3 DNA reads TGTGCCAGTAGTATAGGGCGCTTGGAGCAGTTCTTC. Translation: CASSIGRLEQFF.

This chain joins TRBV10-3 and TRBJ2-2; 8 bases line up with TRBD2. Germline lookup yields CDR1 ENHRY and CDR2 SYGVKD. V shed 2 bases, J shed 5 bases, and the junction held 4 bases outside the gene matches. This CDR3 has 15 amino acids. CDR3 bases: TGTGCCATCAGTGAGGGACTAGCTGGGACCGGGGAGCTGTTTTTT. Amino acids: CAISEGLAGTGELFF.

The chain joins TRBV5-1 to TRBJ1-2; TRBD1 might be the D (6 bases). Germline V gene sequence: CDR1 SGHRS, CDR2 YFSETQ. V was trimmed by 1 base and J by 4 bases, leaving 14 bases between them. The CDR3 is 15 residues long. The CDR3 DNA is TGCGCCAGCAGCTTGAGGGGGAAGGAACTCTATGGCTACACCTTC. This translates into CASSLRGKELYGYTF.

This clone was seen once. The V and J genes are TRBV10-3 and TRBJ2-5; 8 bases align to TRBD1. The ends lost 10 bases at V and 5 bases at J; junction bases unmatched: 6. Germline CDR1 is ENHRY and CDR2 is SYGVKD. This CDR3 comprises 12 residues. The CDR3 coding sequence is TGTGCCACCTGGGACAGGTCTGAGACCCAGTACTTC. This encodes CATWDRSETQYF.

The chain combines TRBV2 with TRBJ2-5; unclear D gene. The CDR3 sequence is 11 residues long. The ends were cut back, 8 bases at V and 3 bases at J, with 7 bases in the middle. CDR1 and CDR2 from the germline V gene are SNHLY and FYNNEI. Here the CDR3 reads CASGFEETQYF. The CDR3 DNA is TGTGCCAGCGGTTTTGAAGAGACCCAGTACTTC.

V and J are TRBV29-1 and TRBJ2-1, with 13 bases identical to TRBD2. Losses at the gene ends were 0 bases for V and 5 bases for J; bases not matched to a gene: 4. Germline CDR1 SQVTM, CDR2 ANQGSEA. This CDR3 spans 16 amino acids. The CDR3 nucleotides are TGCAGCGTTGAAGAAGGGACTAGCGGGATTGACAATGAGCAGTTCTTC. Protein product: CSVEEGTSGIDNEQFF.

This chain links TRBV28 with TRBJ1-5; D is undetermined. Trimming removed 8 bases from V and 3 bases from J, with 8 bases in between. This CDR3 is 12 amino acids long. The germline gives CDR1 MDHEN, CDR2 SYDVKM. CDR3 protein: CASVAVNQPQHF. The DNA for the CDR3 is TGTGCCAGCGTAGCAGTCAATCAGCCCCAGCATTTT. Based on the CDR3 plus reference TRBV28 and TRBJ1-5, the full variable domain is DVKVTQSSRYLVKRTGEKVFLECVQDMDHENMFWYRQDPGLGLRLIYFSYDVKMKEKGDIPEGYSVSREKKERFSLILESASTNQTSMYLCASVAVNQPQHFGDGTRLSIL.

This clone showed up just once. The chain links TRBV10-3 to TRBJ1-1; D remains unclear. The CDR3 extends over 13 amino acids. Germline assignment: CDR1 ENHRY and CDR2 SYGVKD. The V end lost 11 bases, the J end lost 0 bases, and 13 bases lay between the germline ends. The CDR3 reads CASQPGLNTEAFF. CDR3 bases: TGTGCCTCACAACCGGGCCTGAACACTGAAGCTTTCTTT.

The rearrangement links TRBV19 to TRBJ2-2, with 8 positions matching TRBD2. Germline values: CDR1 LNHDA, CDR2 SQIVND (reference sequence). V was pared by 7 bases and J by 3 bases, with 10 bases of the junction left unmatched. This CDR3 has 16 amino acids. CDR3 DNA sequence: TGTGCCAGTAAAAAAAGGGAACTAGCGGACACCGGGGAGCTGTTTTTT. This translates into CASKKRELADTGELFF.

This clone was picked up a small number of times. The gene calls are TRBV10-3 and TRBJ1-2; D gene uncertain. The CDR3 contains 11 residues. V was clipped by 11 bases and J by 2 bases, with 9 bases between them. Germline assignment: CDR1 ENHRY and CDR2 SYGVKD. The CDR3 bases are TGTGCCTCCTTCCAGAACTATGGCTACACCTTC. Encoded protein: CASFQNYGYTF.

The chain is built from TRBV19 and TRBJ2-1; 11 bases line up with TRBD2. This CDR3 is 14 amino acids long. Germline-derived CDR1 and CDR2 are LNHDA and SQIVND (reference sequence). The V and J ends lost 2 bases and 10 bases, in that order; junction bases with no gene match: 4. CDR3 sequence (DNA): TGTGCCAGTAGTATAACCGGACTAGCGGGCGAGCAGTTCTTC. Encoded protein: CASSITGLAGEQFF.

The chain joins TRBV28 to TRBJ2-5; D is undetermined. V shed 3 bases and J shed 3 bases, with 14 bases lying between them. The CDR3 length is 15 residues. CDR1 MDHEN and CDR2 SYDVKM come from the germline V gene. The CDR3 spells CASSFETASKETQYF. CDR3 coding DNA: TGTGCCAGCAGTTTCGAGACCGCGTCGAAAGAGACCCAGTACTTC. The full variable domain, in which reference TRBV28 and TRBJ2-5 provide the parts outside the CDR3, is DVKVTQSSRYLVKRTGEKVFLECVQDMDHENMFWYRQDPGLGLRLIYFSYDVKMKEKGDIPEGYSVSREKKERFSLILESASTNQTSMYLCASSFETASKETQYFGPGTRLLVL.

This chain uses TRBV6-1 with TRBJ1-2, with D hard to call. Germline V lookup: CDR1 MNHNS, CDR2 SASEGT. Trimming pared 2 bases from V and 2 bases from J, leaving 3 bases between. This CDR3 contains 12 residues. In nucleotides, the CDR3 is TGTGCCAGCAGTGAACAAAACTATGGCTACACCTTC. Its translation is CASSEQNYGYTF.

This sequence joins TRBV7-9 and TRBJ2-7; TRBD1 is a possible D gene (7 bases). V was cut by 5 bases and J by 7 bases, with 24 bases left in between. Per germline, CDR1 SEHNR and CDR2 FQNEAQ (reference sequence). This CDR3 is built from 16 residues. DNA for the CDR3: TGTGCCAGCAGCCAGTACCCGGCAGGGGGGAGGTGGGAGCAGTACTTC. Translating gives CASSQYPAGGRWEQYF.

This rearrangement joins TRBV6-1 to TRBJ2-3; the D gene is possibly TRBD1 (5 bases). Looked up from germline, CDR1 is MNHNS and CDR2 is SASEGT. The CDR3 is 17 residues long. Trimming removed 4 bases at V and 0 bases at J, with 17 bases between. The DNA of the CDR3 is TGTGCCAGCAGTGGGGGCTTTATGATTTCTAGCACAGATACGCAGTATTTT. This translates into CASSGGFMISSTDTQYF.

This clone occurred once. The chain carries TRBV4-1 and TRBJ2-1, with 11 bases fitting TRBD2. The V and J ends lost 0 bases and 0 bases, in that order; junction bases with no gene match: 7. The CDR3 has 19 amino acids. Germline values: CDR1 MGHRA, CDR2 YSYEKL. The CDR3 DNA reads TGCGCCAGCAGCCAAGAGGCTGGGACTAGCGGAAGCTCCTACAATGAGCAGTTCTTC. It is translated as CASSQEAGTSGSSYNEQFF.

The chain couples TRBV19 to TRBJ1-4, with a possible D match to TRBD1 (6 bases). CDR1 and CDR2 from the germline V gene are LNHDA and SQIVND (reference sequence). The germline V and J ends were trimmed by 9 bases and 6 bases, with 23 bases remaining between them. This CDR3 is 16 amino acids long. CDR3 sequence (DNA): TGTGCCAGCAATGGGGGGCAGGGGACAAGCCATGAAAAACTGTTTTTT. As protein: CASNGGQGTSHEKLFF.